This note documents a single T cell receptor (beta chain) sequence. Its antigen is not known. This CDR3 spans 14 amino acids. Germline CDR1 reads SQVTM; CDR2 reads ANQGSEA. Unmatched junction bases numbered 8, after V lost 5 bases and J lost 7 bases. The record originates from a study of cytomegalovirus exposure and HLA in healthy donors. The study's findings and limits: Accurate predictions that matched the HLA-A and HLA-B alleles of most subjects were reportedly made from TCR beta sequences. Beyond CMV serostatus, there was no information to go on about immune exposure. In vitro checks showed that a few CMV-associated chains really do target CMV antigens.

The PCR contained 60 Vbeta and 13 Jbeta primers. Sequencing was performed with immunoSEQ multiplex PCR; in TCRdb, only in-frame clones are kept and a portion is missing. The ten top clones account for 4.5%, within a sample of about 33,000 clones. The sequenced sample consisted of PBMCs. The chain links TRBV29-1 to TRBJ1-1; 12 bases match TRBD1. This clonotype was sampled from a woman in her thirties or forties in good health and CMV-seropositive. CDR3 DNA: TGCAGCGTTCTCTCGGGACAGGGGGCTGTTGAAGCTTTCTTT. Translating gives CSVLSGQGAVEAFF.